The sequence of this TCR beta chain was determined in a study of blood T cells in healthy people across ages. It was with a sample-barcoded 5' primer and a J-beta primer mix that a second PCR of roughly 7 to 12 cycles was run. Every individual sample yielded 3 million or more paired-end reads (each containing CDR3). Using its own MiXCR run on the 5' RACE reads, TCRdb lists one record per CDR3 protein. This table has some 890,000 distinct CDR3 sequences, roughly 28% appearing once. Between the trimmed V and J ends, which lost 4 bases and 4 bases, there was a span of 11 bases. The CDR3 loop spans 14 amino acids. Looked up from germline, CDR1 is SGHRS and CDR2 is YFSETQ. The sample was also reused in another study, on T cells of mothers and their children.

Sequencing was done on a sample of blood. The rearrangement joins TRBV5-1 to TRBJ2-2; D uncertain. This receptor was identified in a woman in her 40s in good health. The CDR3: CASSPPSGTGELFF. CDR3 DNA: TGCGCCAGCAGCCCCCCGAGTGGCACCGGGGAGCTGTTTTTT.